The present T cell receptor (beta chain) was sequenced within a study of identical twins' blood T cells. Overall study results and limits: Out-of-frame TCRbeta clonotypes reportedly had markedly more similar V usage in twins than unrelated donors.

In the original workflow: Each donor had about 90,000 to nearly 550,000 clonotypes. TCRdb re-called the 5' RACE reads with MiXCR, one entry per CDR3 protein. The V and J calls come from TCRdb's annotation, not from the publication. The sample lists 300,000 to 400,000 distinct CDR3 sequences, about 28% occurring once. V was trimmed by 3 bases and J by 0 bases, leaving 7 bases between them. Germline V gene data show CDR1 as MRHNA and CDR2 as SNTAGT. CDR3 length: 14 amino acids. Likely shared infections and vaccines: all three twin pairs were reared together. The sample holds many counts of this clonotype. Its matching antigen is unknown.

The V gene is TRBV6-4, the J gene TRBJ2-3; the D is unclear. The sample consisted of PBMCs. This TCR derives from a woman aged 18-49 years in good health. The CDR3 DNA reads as TGTGCCAGCAGTGAGCGGTATAGCACAGATACGCAGTATTTT. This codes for CASSERYSTDTQYF.